The 23 T cell receptor beta chains presented below share a single source sample, sequenced in a study of T cell repertoires in cytomegalovirus infection. TCRdb itself ran the reads through MiXCR, one entry per CDR3 protein. The table lists some 700,000 distinct CDR3 sequences, 35% of them singletons. The sequenced sample was PBMCs. All receptors derive from a human donor in good health (CMV status not recorded). Some clones in this sample may be carry-over from other donors' samples.

This clonotype was seen a handful of times. The V and J genes are TRBV6-5 and TRBJ1-1; no clear D. This CDR3 is 14 amino acids long. Per the germline V gene, CDR1 is MNHEY and CDR2 is SVGAGI. V lost 2 bases and J 3 bases, leaving 10 bases between the germline ends. Written as DNA, the CDR3 is TGTGCCAGCAGTTACGGGCAGGAGGACACTGAAGCTTTCTTT. Amino acids: CASSYGQEDTEAFF.

This clonotype has just a few counts. This CDR3 is CASSSGAGREYNSPLHF. The DNA of the CDR3 is TGCGCCAGCAGCTCGGGAGCAGGAAGGGAATATAATTCACCCCTCCACTTT. The chain combines TRBV5-1 with TRBJ1-6; D remains ambiguous. V was clipped by 3 bases and J by 4 bases, with 17 bases between them. The V gene's germline CDR1 is SGHRS and CDR2 YFSETQ. This CDR3 region has 17 residues. The complete variable domain, with remaining parts taken from reference TRBV5-1 and TRBJ1-6, reads KAGVTQTPRYLIKTRGQQVTLSCSPISGHRSVSWYQQTPGQGLQFLFEYFSETQRNKGNFPGRFSGRQFSNSRSEMNVSTLELGDSALYLCASSSGAGREYNSPLHFGNGTRLTVT.

This clonotype was seen only a few times. This rearrangement joins TRBV7-9 to TRBJ2-5; tentatively, D is TRBD1 or TRBD2 (6 bases each). The V and J ends lost 7 bases and 4 bases respectively, with 13 bases between them. The germline gives CDR1 SEHNR, CDR2 FQNEAQ (reference sequence). The CDR3 sequence is 13 residues long. The CDR3 loop reads CASTPPGAETQYF. The DNA for the CDR3 is TGTGCCAGCACCCCCCCGGGGGCAGAGACCCAGTACTTC.

The sample holds a few counts of this clonotype. The rearrangement links TRBV7-2 to TRBJ1-2; no clear D. The CDR3 spans 13 residues. With 3 bases removed from V and 7 bases from J, the gap between germline ends came to 12 bases. Germline values: CDR1 SGHTA, CDR2 FQGNSA. The CDR3 region is CASSLDSVGGYTF. DNA for the CDR3: TGTGCCAGCAGCTTGGACTCCGTGGGTGGCTACACCTTC.

The gene calls are TRBV27 and TRBJ2-1; 13 bases match TRBD2. The CDR3 contains 17 residues. Germline V gene sequence: CDR1 MNHEY, CDR2 SMNVEV (reference sequence). J gave up 4 bases and V 4 bases, and 7 bases lay outside the gene matches. The CDR3 DNA is TGTGCCAGCAGTTCTCCGGGACTAGCGGGGATTTACAATGAGCAGTTCTTC. Translation gives CASSSPGLAGIYNEQFF.

This clonotype has at least ten counts. V is TRBV7-8 and J is TRBJ1-5, with D maybe TRBD1 (6 bases). V was trimmed by 1 base and J by 2 bases, leaving 9 bases between them. The CDR3 totals 15 residues. CDR1 and CDR2 (germline): SGHVS, FQNEAQ. The CDR3 bases are TGTGCCAGCAGCTTAGGACAGGTCGGCAATCAGCCCCAGCATTTT. This gives the protein CASSLGQVGNQPQHF.

This clonotype was seen more than once but under ten times. V usage is TRBV30 and J usage is TRBJ1-5, with D possibly matching TRBD1 (5 bases). The germline V gene has CDR1 GTSNPN and CDR2 SVGIG (reference sequence). Trimming removed 0 bases at V and 6 bases at J, with 18 bases between. The CDR3 sequence is 16 residues long. CDR3 sequence reads: CAWSVAREAWSQPQHF. CDR3 DNA sequence: TGTGCCTGGAGTGTGGCCAGGGAGGCGTGGAGTCAGCCCCAGCATTTT.

CDR3 loop: CATSDSFGGASYNEQFF. The CDR3 DNA follows: TGTGCCACCAGTGATTCTTTCGGGGGGGCCTCCTACAATGAGCAGTTCTTC. The J gene is TRBJ2-1, the V gene TRBV24-1; TRBD2 aligns across 8 bases. The germline V gene has CDR1 KGHDR and CDR2 SFDVKD. The CDR3 consists of 17 residues. The ends lost 2 bases at V and 0 bases at J; junction bases unmatched: 5.

Only a few counts were recorded for this clonotype. The J gene is TRBJ2-3, the V gene TRBV28; D possibly uses TRBD1 or TRBD2 (5 bases each). Trimming left V 9 bases short and J 1 base short, with 14 bases between. Germline assignment: CDR1 MDHEN and CDR2 SYDVKM. The CDR3 has 14 residues. The CDR3 coding sequence is TGTGCCAGTGCCCTCGGGGACCGCACAGATACGCAGTATTTT. Protein product: CASALGDRTDTQYF.

This clonotype turned up a few times. The chain recombines TRBV28 with TRBJ2-3; TRBD2 matches 12 bases. V gave up 3 bases and J gave up 4 bases; unmatched junction bases: 8. The CDR3 extends over 17 amino acids. The germline gives CDR1 MDHEN, CDR2 SYDVKM. The CDR3 here is CASSLLLAGGPADTQYF. The DNA of the CDR3 is TGTGCCAGCAGTTTGCTGCTAGCGGGGGGGCCCGCAGATACGCAGTATTTT.

This clonotype was detected only a few times. The V call is TRBV7-6, the J call TRBJ2-5, with TRBD2 matching 7 bases. The V gene's germline CDR1 is SGHVS and CDR2 FNYEAQ. With V trimmed by 4 bases and J by 5 bases, 7 bases remained unmatched. The CDR3 length is 14 residues. The CDR3 nucleotides read TGTGCCAGCAGCTCCAAGGGAGGGCGGGAGACCCAGTACTTC. Translation: CASSSKGGRETQYF.

There are many counts of this clonotype. The chain couples TRBV7-2 to TRBJ2-3; no definite D call. V gave up 5 bases and J gave up 2 bases, with 14 bases separating them. Germline assignment: CDR1 SGHTA and CDR2 FQGNSA. The CDR3 loop spans 15 amino acids. DNA of the CDR3: TGTGCCAGCAGCCCTGGGGTCAGACCCACAGATACGCAGTATTTT. Translated, it gives CASSPGVRPTDTQYF. The variable domain in full, with the rest retrieved from reference TRBV7-2 and TRBJ2-3, is GAGVSQSPSNKVTEKGKDVELRCDPISGHTALYWYRQSLGQGLEFLIYFQGNSAPDKSGLPSDRFSAERTGGSVSTLTIQRTQQEDSAVYLCASSPGVRPTDTQYFGPGTRLTVL.

This rearrangement joins TRBV19 to TRBJ2-4; 7 bases are a match to TRBD1. The CDR3 is made up of 14 amino acids. J lost 7 bases, V lost 6 bases, and 9 bases had no gene match. Germline CDR1 LNHDA, CDR2 SQIVND (reference sequence). Here the CDR3 DNA reads TGTGCCAGTAGAGACCCAGGGGGAGAGAACATTCAGTACTTC. Translated: CASRDPGGENIQYF. Full variable domain (missing parts from reference TRBV19 and TRBJ2-4): DGGITQSPKYLFRKEGQNVTLSCEQNLNHDAMYWYRQDPGQGLRLIYYSQIVNDFQKGDIAEGYSVSREKKESFPLTVTSAQKNPTAFYLCASRDPGGENIQYFGAGTRLSVL.

This chain uses TRBV11-2 with TRBJ2-2; D not resolved. V lost 6 bases and J 8 bases, leaving 4 bases between the germline ends. The CDR3 has 10 amino acids. CDR1 is SGHAT, CDR2 FQNNGV, per germline. DNA for the CDR3: TGTGCCAGCAGACGTGGGGAGCTGTTTTTT. It encodes CASRRGELFF.

The rearrangement uses TRBV7-8 and TRBJ2-1, with 11 bases identical to TRBD2. V was pared by 4 bases and J by 9 bases, with 11 bases of the junction left unmatched. This CDR3 has 16 amino acids. The germline V gene has CDR1 SGHVS and CDR2 FQNEAQ. The CDR3 bases are TGTGCCAGCAGCTCGCGGACTAGCGGGCGTCTTGTTGAGCAGTTCTTC. Encoded protein: CASSSRTSGRLVEQFF.

This chain uses TRBV5-5 with TRBJ1-5, with D possibly matching TRBD1 (6 bases). The germline CDR1 and CDR2 sequences are SGHKS and YYEKEE (reference sequence). Trimming removed 7 bases at V and 7 bases at J, with 21 bases between. The CDR3 has 15 amino acids. The chain's CDR3 is CASRATGPTVQPQHF. For the CDR3, the DNA is TGTGCCAGCCGCGCTACAGGGCCCACGGTCCAGCCCCAGCATTTT.

There are a few counts of this clonotype. The chain has TRBV12-3 or TRBV12-4 and TRBJ2-5; 7 bases are shared with TRBD1. This CDR3 is built from 15 residues. Trimming at V came to 6 bases and at J to 1 base, leaving 8 bases not matched to a gene. The CDR3 protein is CASSRGRGFQETQYF. DNA of the CDR3: TGTGCCAGCAGCCGCGGCAGGGGGTTCCAAGAGACCCAGTACTTC.

The V call is TRBV7-2, the J call TRBJ1-5; no clear D. Trimming removed 5 bases from V and 2 bases from J, with 13 bases in between. CDR1 SGHTA and CDR2 FQGNSA come from the germline V gene. The CDR3 length is 15 residues. CDR3 protein: CASSPDTLGNQPQHF. In nucleotides, the CDR3 is TGTGCCAGCAGCCCCGACACGTTGGGCAATCAGCCCCAGCATTTT.

The chain has TRBV5-1 and TRBJ2-5; 8 positions agree with TRBD2. J was trimmed by 1 base and V by 0 bases; bases with no gene match: 5. The germline CDR1 and CDR2 sequences are SGHRS and YFSETQ. This CDR3 region has 16 residues. For the CDR3, the DNA is TGCGCCAGCAGCTTGGTGGCGGGAGGTTTCCAAGAGACCCAGTACTTC. This gives the protein CASSLVAGGFQETQYF.

This chain links TRBV19 with TRBJ1-5; D is unclear. This CDR3 is 15 amino acids long. Trimming pared 5 bases from V and 2 bases from J, leaving 13 bases between. The germline V gene encodes CDR1 LNHDA and CDR2 SQIVND (reference sequence). CDR3 region: CASSPRFERNQPQHF. CDR3 DNA: TGTGCCAGTAGTCCCCGTTTTGAGCGCAATCAGCCCCAGCATTTT.

This clonotype was seen a handful of times. The chain links TRBV20-1 to TRBJ2-7, with D tentatively TRBD2 (6 bases). The CDR3 has 13 residues. The V end was cut by 3 bases, the J end by 6 bases, with 15 bases between. Germline lookup yields CDR1 DFQATT and CDR2 SNEGSKA (reference sequence). The CDR3 nucleotides read TGCAGTGCTAGGGGGTTTGCGGGGCCCGAGCAGTACTTC. Protein product: CSARGFAGPEQYF.

The chain carries TRBV6-1 and TRBJ1-5; a weak D match, TRBD1 (5 bases). This CDR3 spans 13 amino acids. CDR1 and CDR2 from the germline V gene are MNHNS and SASEGT. The germline V and J ends were trimmed by 5 bases and 10 bases, with 15 bases remaining between them. The DNA of the CDR3 is TGTGCCAGCAGTTCAGGGCCTTTTAAACCCCAGCATTTT. It specifies CASSSGPFKPQHF.

The chain carries TRBV28 and TRBJ2-7; the match to TRBD2 covers 9 bases. Germline V gene data show CDR1 as MDHEN and CDR2 as SYDVKM. Germline trimming cut 6 bases from V and 9 bases from J; bases unmatched to any gene: 15. There are 15 residues in the CDR3. The CDR3 DNA follows: TGTGCCAGCAGACCCCAGACTAGCGGCCGTTTGGGGCAGTACTTC. Protein sequence: CASRPQTSGRLGQYF.